Listed here are 23 T cell receptor beta chains from one sample, sequenced in a study of blood T cell repertoires in COVID-19. The table came from immunoSEQ multiplex PCR; TCRdb's copy has only in-frame clones and leaves some out. The sample includes roughly 250,000 clones, approximately 83% of them seen just once. The sample consisted of PBMCs or T cells enriched from blood (not recorded which). Receptors originate from a woman aged 30 to 39 who had recovered from COVID-19.

This sequence joins TRBV14 and TRBJ2-7; weak D call: TRBD2 (5 bases). Germline CDR1 SGHDN, CDR2 FVKESK. V was pared by 1 base and J by 6 bases, with 16 bases between. This CDR3 contains 15 residues. CDR3 nucleotide sequence: TGTGCCAGCAGCCAAGCGGGATGGGGTTCGGGCGAGCAGTACTTC. This codes for CASSQAGWGSGEQYF.

The chain employs TRBV19 and TRBJ2-2; D not resolved. The CDR3 length is 16 residues. The germline V and J ends were trimmed by 4 bases and 0 bases, with 12 bases remaining between them. Germline-derived CDR1 and CDR2 are LNHDA and SQIVND (reference sequence). CDR3 sequence: CASSSLRLTNTGELFF. CDR3 coding DNA: TGTGCCAGTAGTAGCCTGAGACTTACGAACACCGGGGAGCTGTTTTTT.

The V gene is TRBV15, the J gene TRBJ2-5; D might be TRBD2 (6 bases). Germline CDR1 is LNHNV and CDR2 is YYDKDF (reference sequence). CDR3 length: 15 amino acids. V was pared by 3 bases and J by 0 bases, with 11 bases between. The CDR3, as DNA: TGTGCCACCAGCAGCTCTCGGGACTACCAAGAGACCCAGTACTTC. Encoded protein: CATSSSRDYQETQYF.

J is TRBJ2-1 and V is TRBV3-1 (or the pseudogene TRBV3-2); TRBD2 agrees at 7 bases. The CDR3 loop spans 17 amino acids. V lost 0 bases to trimming and J lost 5 bases; unmatched junction nucleotides: 10. Per the germline V gene, CDR1 is LGHDT and CDR2 is YNNKEL (reference sequence). The CDR3 DNA reads as TGTGCCAGCAGCCAAGATTGGGGGGGAGGGCCCCACAATGAGCAGTTCTTC. Protein: CASSQDWGGGPHNEQFF.

The chain joins TRBV15 to TRBJ2-3, with 10 nucleotides matching TRBD2. V lost 5 bases and J lost 3; bases outside the gene matches: 5. The CDR3 is made up of 15 amino acids. Germline V gives CDR1 LNHNV, CDR2 YYDKDF (reference sequence). The CDR3 nucleotides are TGTGCCACCAGCGGAGCGGGAGGGCCAACAGATACGCAGTATTTT. Translating it yields CATSGAGGPTDTQYF.

The chain has TRBV4-1 and TRBJ1-1; 8 positions match TRBD1. CDR1 and CDR2 from the germline V gene are MGHRA and YSYEKL. V gave up 0 bases and J gave up 0 bases; unmatched junction bases: 6. The CDR3 loop spans 17 amino acids. The CDR3 sequence: CASSQDPRDRLNTEAFF. DNA of the CDR3: TGCGCCAGCAGCCAAGACCCTCGGGACAGGCTGAACACTGAAGCTTTCTTT.

The gene calls are TRBV28 and TRBJ2-7; 7 positions match TRBD1. The length of the CDR3 is 14 residues. The germline CDR1 and CDR2 sequences are MDHEN and SYDVKM. Losses at the gene ends were 2 bases for V and 3 bases for J; bases not matched to a gene: 4. This CDR3 reads CASSLRDRRYEQYF. In DNA, the CDR3 is TGTGCCAGCAGTTTAAGGGACAGACGCTACGAGCAGTACTTC.

The J gene is TRBJ2-7, the V gene TRBV25-1; the match to TRBD1 covers 9 bases. CDR1 and CDR2 (germline): MGHDK, SYGVNS. The CDR3 length is 14 residues. After removal of 5 bases from V and 5 bases from J, the junction contained 7 bases not matched to a gene. In DNA, the CDR3 is TGTGCCAGCAGTTGGGGACAGGGTTCGCACGAGCAGTACTTC. Translating it yields CASSWGQGSHEQYF.

V and J are TRBV11-2 and TRBJ2-7, with 9 bases fitting TRBD2. Trimming removed 5 bases from V and 7 bases from J; junction bases left unmatched: 9. Germline loops: CDR1 SGHAT, CDR2 FQNNGV. The CDR3 spans 14 residues. CDR3 region: CASSEREAHLEQYF. In DNA form, the CDR3 reads TGTGCCAGCAGCGAGCGGGAGGCCCACCTGGAGCAGTACTTC.

This clone was picked up one time. V is TRBV7-2 and J is TRBJ2-7, with TRBD2 as a possible D gene (6 bases). The V end was cut by 3 bases, the J end by 6 bases, with 9 bases between. Germline V CDR1 and CDR2: SGHTA, FQGNSA. The CDR3 has 12 residues. CDR3 nucleotides: TGTGCCAGCAGCTTCGGGAGAAGCGAGCAGTACTTC. This encodes CASSFGRSEQYF.

This chain links TRBV2 with TRBJ1-1, with TRBD1 matching over 7 bases. The CDR3 loop spans 16 amino acids. Germline V gene lookup returns CDR1 SNHLY and CDR2 FYNNEI. V trimming: 5 bases; J trimming: 0 bases; junction bases outside the gene matches: 9. The CDR3 coding sequence is TGTGCCAGCAGTTTACGGACAGGCACAATGAACACTGAAGCTTTCTTT. This translates into CASSLRTGTMNTEAFF.

The sample holds a few counts of this clone. This sample also contains other DNA sequences that code for the same CDR3. V is TRBV15 and J is TRBJ1-5; a possible D gene is TRBD1 (6 bases). CDR1 is LNHNV, CDR2 YYDKDF, per germline (reference sequence). V dropped 8 bases and J dropped 2 bases, with 10 bases sitting between them. The CDR3 totals 13 residues. CDR3 amino acids: CATRGAGNQPQHF. CDR3 in DNA: TGTGCCACCCGGGGGGCTGGCAATCAGCCCCAGCATTTT.

The CDR3 spells CASSQDLTGGLTEAFF. DNA of the CDR3: TGTGCCAGCAGCCAGGACCTGACAGGGGGCCTCACTGAAGCTTTCTTT. V and J are TRBV3-1 (or the pseudogene TRBV3-2) and TRBJ1-1, with 10 bases identical to TRBD1. The CDR3 is made up of 16 amino acids. From germline, CDR1 is LGHDT and CDR2 YNNKEL (reference sequence). V lost 3 bases to trimming and J lost 4 bases; unmatched junction nucleotides: 8.

The V and J genes are TRBV27 and TRBJ1-1, with D perhaps TRBD1 (5 bases). The CDR3 contains 13 residues. Trimming stripped 7 bases from V and 7 bases from J, with 16 bases between. Germline-derived CDR1 and CDR2 are MNHEY and SMNVEV (reference sequence). The CDR3 region is CASTPGSESEAFF. The CDR3 DNA is TGTGCCAGCACCCCAGGGTCTGAGAGTGAAGCTTTCTTT.

The chain carries TRBV19 and TRBJ2-2; a weak D match, TRBD1 (6 bases). Deletions cut 8 bases from V and 0 bases from J, with 10 bases between. The CDR3 sequence is 14 residues long. In germline, CDR1 is LNHDA, CDR2 SQIVND (reference sequence). CDR3 DNA: TGTGCCAGTTCCGGGACAACGAACACCGGGGAGCTGTTTTTT. Amino acids: CASSGTTNTGELFF.

The chain combines TRBV5-8 with TRBJ2-7, with TRBD1 matching 8 bases. The V and J ends lost 0 bases and 3 bases, in that order; junction bases with no gene match: 5. The V gene's germline CDR1 is SGHTS and CDR2 YDEGEE. This CDR3 spans 15 amino acids. The CDR3 spells CASSLDTGGGYEQYF. CDR3 sequence (DNA): TGTGCCAGCAGCTTGGATACAGGGGGAGGCTACGAGCAGTACTTC. The full variable domain, with the rest looked up from reference TRBV5-8 and TRBJ2-7, is EAGVTQSPTHLIKTRGQQATLRCSPISGHTSVYWYQQALGLGLQFLLWYDEGEERNRGNFPPRFSGRQFPNYSSELNVNALELEDSALYLCASSLDTGGGYEQYFGPGTRLTVT.

This clone showed up just once. V usage is TRBV7-2 and J usage is TRBJ2-1, with D tentatively TRBD2 (5 bases). Germline assignment: CDR1 SGHTA and CDR2 FQGNSA. This CDR3 contains 13 residues. With 4 bases removed from V and 6 bases from J, the gap between germline ends came to 10 bases. CDR3 nucleotides: TGTGCCAGCAGCTCACACGCGGGCAATGAGCAGTTCTTC. It encodes CASSSHAGNEQFF.

V is TRBV10-1 and J is TRBJ1-3, with TRBD1 as a possible D gene (5 bases). CDR1 is WNHNN and CDR2 is SYGVQD in the germline V gene (reference sequence). The V end was cut by 6 bases, the J end by 1 base, with 10 bases between. This CDR3 comprises 14 residues. The CDR3 sequence: CASSRRQSGNTIYF. CDR3 in DNA: TGCGCCAGCAGCCGGAGACAGTCTGGAAACACCATATATTTT.

This clone was detected once. The V gene is TRBV15, the J gene TRBJ1-4; perhaps TRBD1 as D (5 bases). V was pared by 0 bases and J by 11 bases, with 10 bases between. Germline V gives CDR1 LNHNV, CDR2 YYDKDF (reference sequence). This CDR3 spans 13 amino acids. As DNA, the CDR3 is TGTGCCACCAGCAGAGATACGCAGGGTAAACTGTTTTTT. This sequence encodes CATSRDTQGKLFF.

The chain has TRBV19 and TRBJ1-5, with 10 bases aligning to TRBD1. Germline V lookup: CDR1 LNHDA, CDR2 SQIVND (reference sequence). V lost 3 bases to trimming and J lost 7 bases; unmatched junction nucleotides: 6. This CDR3 contains 15 residues. In DNA form, the CDR3 reads TGTGCCAGTAGTATTGCGACAGGGGGCCACCAGCCCCAGCATTTT. Protein: CASSIATGGHQPQHF.

V and J are TRBV18 and TRBJ1-1; unclear D gene. Per the germline V gene, CDR1 is KGHSH and CDR2 is LQKENI. CDR3 length: 14 residues. V dropped 3 bases and J dropped 0 bases, with 8 bases sitting between them. CDR3 region: CASSPGGMNTEAFF. The CDR3 bases are TGTGCCAGCTCACCCGGCGGAATGAACACTGAAGCTTTCTTT.

The chain combines TRBV12-3 or TRBV12-4 with TRBJ1-1, with D tentatively TRBD1 (5 bases). The CDR3 loop spans 13 amino acids. V was clipped by 10 bases and J by 2 bases, with 14 bases between them. The chain's CDR3 is CATLRGFNTEAFF. In nucleotides, the CDR3 is TGTGCCACTTTGCGGGGGTTCAACACTGAAGCTTTCTTT.

The rearrangement links TRBV3-1 (or the pseudogene TRBV3-2) to TRBJ1-1, with D tentatively TRBD1 (5 bases). V was clipped by 1 base and J by 0 bases, with 6 bases between them. Per germline, CDR1 LGHDT and CDR2 YNNKEL (reference sequence). There are 14 residues in the CDR3. The DNA of the CDR3 is TGTGCCAGCAGCCAAGGCAGGGTGAACACTGAAGCTTTCTTT. Residues: CASSQGRVNTEAFF.